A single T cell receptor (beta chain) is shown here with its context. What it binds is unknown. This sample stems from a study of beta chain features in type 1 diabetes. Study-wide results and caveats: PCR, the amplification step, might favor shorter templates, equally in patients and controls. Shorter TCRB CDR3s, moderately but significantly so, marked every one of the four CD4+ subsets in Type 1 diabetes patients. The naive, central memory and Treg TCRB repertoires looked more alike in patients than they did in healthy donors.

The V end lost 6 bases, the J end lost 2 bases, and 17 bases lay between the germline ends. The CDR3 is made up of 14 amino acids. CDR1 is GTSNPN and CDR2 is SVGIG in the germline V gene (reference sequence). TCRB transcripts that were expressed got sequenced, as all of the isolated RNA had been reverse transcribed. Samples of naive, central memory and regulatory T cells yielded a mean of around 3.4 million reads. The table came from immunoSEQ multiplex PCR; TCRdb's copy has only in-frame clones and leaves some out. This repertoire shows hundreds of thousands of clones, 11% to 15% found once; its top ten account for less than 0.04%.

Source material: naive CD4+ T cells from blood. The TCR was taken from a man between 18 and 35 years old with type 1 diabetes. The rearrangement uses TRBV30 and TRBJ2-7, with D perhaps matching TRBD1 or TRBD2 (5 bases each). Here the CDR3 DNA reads TGTGCCTGCATCGGGGCAGCCCTACCCTACGAGCAGTACTTC. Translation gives CACIGAALPYEQYF.